The following is a T cell receptor (beta chain) sequence with its context. Germline CDR1 SGHRS, CDR2 YFSETQ. V was pared by 4 bases and J by 3 bases, with 13 bases between. CDR3 length: 14 amino acids. PCR amplification relied on 60 Vbeta primers (plus 13 Jbeta primers). The assay was immunoSEQ multiplex PCR, and TCRdb's table has in-frame clones only and misses some. The sample yields 200,000 to 250,000 clones, just under 70% seen once. These data come from a study of cytomegalovirus exposure and HLA in healthy donors. Input material: PBMCs. This receptor was taken from a man aged 35 to 55 in good health and CMV-seropositive. This sequence joins TRBV5-1 and TRBJ2-5, with D possibly TRBD2 on 5 matching bases. CDR3 amino acids: CASSPPGSKETQYF. The CDR3 coding sequence is TGCGCCAGCAGCCCGCCTGGGAGCAAAGAGACCCAGTACTTC. Filled out from reference TRBV5-1 and TRBJ2-5, the complete variable domain reads KAGVTQTPRYLIKTRGQQVTLSCSPISGHRSVSWYQQTPGQGLQFLFEYFSETQRNKGNFPGRFSGRQFSNSRSEMNVSTLELGDSALYLCASSPPGSKETQYFGPGTRLLVL.